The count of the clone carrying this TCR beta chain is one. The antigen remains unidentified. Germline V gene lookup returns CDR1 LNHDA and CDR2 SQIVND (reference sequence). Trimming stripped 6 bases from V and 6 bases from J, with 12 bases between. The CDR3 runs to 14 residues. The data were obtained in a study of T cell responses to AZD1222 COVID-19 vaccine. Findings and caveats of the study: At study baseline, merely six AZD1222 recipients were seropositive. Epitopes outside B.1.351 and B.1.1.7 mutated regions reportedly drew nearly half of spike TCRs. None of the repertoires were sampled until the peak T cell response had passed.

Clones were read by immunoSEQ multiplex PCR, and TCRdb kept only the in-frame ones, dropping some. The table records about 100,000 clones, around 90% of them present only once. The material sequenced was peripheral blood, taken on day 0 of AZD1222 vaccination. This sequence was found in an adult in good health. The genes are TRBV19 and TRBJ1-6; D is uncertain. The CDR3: CASSGIGSNSPLHF. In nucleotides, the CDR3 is TGTGCCAGTAGCGGAATAGGATCTAATTCACCCCTCCACTTT.